This T cell receptor (beta chain) was retrieved from a study of T cell changes during pregnancy in multiple sclerosis (dated by TCRdb to the late 2010s). As for the study more broadly: In women with multiple sclerosis, the researchers looked at how the T cell repertoire shifted as pregnancy progressed.

Libraries were made using the immunoSEQ multiplex PCR assay. Imported from immuneACCESS, the table was reduced by TCRdb to in-frame sequences with V and J called. These copies leave out some clones; in studies compared against another copy, an unresolved V gene accounts for under half, and the cause of the remainder is not known. This sample gives tens of thousands of clones in total; approximately 88% of them show up just once. Approximately 1.7% of the sample comes from the top ten. Of note for this clone: Its specific antigen is unknown. The input lacks base qualities; no much larger clone sits a single base away.

The sequences come from peripheral blood, collected in the first trimester of pregnancy. The sequence was collected from a female donor with multiple sclerosis, enrolled in a pregnancy study.

The nucleotide sequence reads as follows: TGTGCCAGCTCACCCACTAGGGACAGGGTTGACAATGAGCAGTTCTTC. Translated, it reads CASSPTRDRVDNEQFF. The receptor chain draws on TRBV18 and TRBJ2-1; 9 bases in between match TRBD1. The CDR3, cysteine through phenylalanine, is 16 amino acids long. The retained sequence is limited to the CDR3, 48 bases, with the frame set at the first base. Germline trimming: 3 bases from V, 5 bases from J; junction bases outside gene matches: 8. Based on the germline V gene, the CDR1 and CDR2 sequences are KGHSH and LQKENI.